The entry below gives a single T cell receptor beta chain sequence along with its context. Its specificity is not known. This entry is derived from a study of T cell responses to AZD1222 COVID-19 vaccine. General study points: At study baseline, merely five or six AZD1222 recipients were seropositive.

Trimming removed 4 bases from V and 7 bases from J, with 21 bases in between. Germline-derived CDR1 and CDR2 are SGDLS and YYNGEE. This CDR3 has 16 residues. The method was immunoSEQ multiplex PCR; TCRdb's version includes in-frame clones alone and lacks a portion of them. Seen here are about 150,000 clones, around 87% observed once, and the top ten hold roughly a tenth. The V gene is TRBV9, the J gene TRBJ1-3, with D tentatively TRBD1 (5 bases). The input for sequencing was peripheral blood, taken 28 days after the second AZD1222 dose. This clonotype was sampled from an adult who received the AZD1222 COVID-19 vaccine. The CDR3 coding sequence is TGTGCCAGCAGCTCCACGGGGGTATCAAGCCCCAACACCATATATTTT. Protein product: CASSSTGVSSPNTIYF.